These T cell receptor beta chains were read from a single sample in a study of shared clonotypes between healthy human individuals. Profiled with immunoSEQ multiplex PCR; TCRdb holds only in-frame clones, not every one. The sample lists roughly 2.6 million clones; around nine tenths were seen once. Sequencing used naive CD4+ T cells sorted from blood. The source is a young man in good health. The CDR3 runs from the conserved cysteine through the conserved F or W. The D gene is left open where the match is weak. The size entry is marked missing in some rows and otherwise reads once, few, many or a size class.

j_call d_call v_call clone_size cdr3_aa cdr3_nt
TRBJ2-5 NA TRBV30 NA CAQGDDGTQYF TGTGCCCAAGGAGACGATGGGACCCAGTACTTC
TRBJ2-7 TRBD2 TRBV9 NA CASSVGPDWTSGSYEQYF TGTGCCAGCAGCGTAGGCCCCGACTGGACTAGCGGATCCTACGAGCAGTACTTC
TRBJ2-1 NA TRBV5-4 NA CASSYGTDYNERFF TGTGCCAGCAGCTATGGGACTGACTACAATGAGCGGTTCTTC
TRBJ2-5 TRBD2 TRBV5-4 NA CASSSTGTSGRNGETQYF TGTGCCAGCAGCTCCACCGGGACTAGCGGGAGGAATGGAGAGACCCAGTACTTC
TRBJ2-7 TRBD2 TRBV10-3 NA CAIRGLAGAYEQYF TGTGCCATCAGGGGACTAGCGGGAGCCTACGAGCAGTACTTC
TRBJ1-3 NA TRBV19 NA CASSIQSSGNTIYF TGTGCCAGTAGTATACAAAGCTCTGGAAACACCATATATTTT
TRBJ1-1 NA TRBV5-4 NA CASSLAGQNTEAFF TGTGCCAGCAGCTTGGCCGGACAGAACACTGAAGCTTTCTTT
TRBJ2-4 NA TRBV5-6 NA CASSPRVLDKNIQYF TGTGCCAGCAGCCCGCGTGTGTTGGACAAAAACATTCAGTACTTC
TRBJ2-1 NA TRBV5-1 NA CASSLAAENEQFF TGCGCCAGCAGCTTGGCCGCGGAGAATGAGCAGTTCTTC
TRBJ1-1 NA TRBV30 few CAWSPRQGNTEAFF TGTGCCTGGAGCCCTCGGCAGGGGAACACTGAAGCTTTCTTT
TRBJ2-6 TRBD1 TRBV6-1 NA CASSVLTGGMGSGANVLTF TGTGCCAGCAGTGTTCTGACAGGGGGCATGGGATCTGGGGCCAACGTCCTGACTTTC
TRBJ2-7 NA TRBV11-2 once CASSLVRGSYEQYF TGTGCCAGCAGCTTAGTAAGGGGGTCCTACGAGCAGTACTTC
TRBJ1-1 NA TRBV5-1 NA CASSTLGVTEAFF TGCGCCAGCAGCACCTTGGGGGTCACTGAAGCTTTCTTT
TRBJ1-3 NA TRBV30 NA CAWIQSSGNTIYF TGTGCCTGGATACAGAGCTCTGGAAACACCATATATTTT
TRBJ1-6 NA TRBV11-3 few CASNPSRGNSPLHF TGTGCCAGCAACCCCAGCAGGGGTAATTCACCCCTCCACTTT
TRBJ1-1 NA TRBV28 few CASSSSWTDVFEAFF TGTGCCAGCAGCTCCTCATGGACAGATGTTTTTGAAGCTTTCTTT
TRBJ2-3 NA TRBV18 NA CASSPAGASQYF TGTGCCAGCTCACCGGCGGGGGCCTCGCAGTATTTT
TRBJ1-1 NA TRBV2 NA CATSKETNTEAFF TGTGCCACCTCGAAGGAGACGAACACTGAAGCTTTCTTT
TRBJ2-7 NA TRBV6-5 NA CASSYRGRAFYEQYF TGTGCCAGCAGTTATAGGGGGAGAGCTTTCTACGAGCAGTACTTC
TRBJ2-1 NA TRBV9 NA CASSVGQVSNEQFF TGTGCCAGCAGCGTAGGACAGGTCAGCAATGAGCAGTTCTTC